The rows below give T cell receptor beta chains drawn from one sample of a study of response to subunit inactivated influenza vaccine. TCRdb re-called the RT-PCR reads through MiXCR, storing one row per CDR3 protein. The sample consists of approximately 700,000 distinct CDR3 sequences, approximately 15% of them appearing once. The specimen comprised PBMCs from blood, sampled 14 to 15 days before vaccination. These receptors all stem from a middle-aged man who received an inactivated influenza vaccine. Both conserved end residues are part of each CDR3. The order of the fields is V gene, clone size, D gene, J gene, CDR3 protein, CDR3 DNA. D genes are given only for firm matches. The size field is filled for only some rows; it gives once, few, many or a size class.

v_gene: TRBV27; abundance: -; d_gene: -; j_gene: TRBJ1-1; CDR3aa: CASWPNGGTEAFF; CDR3nt: TGTGCCAGCTGGCCAAACGGGGGCACTGAAGCTTTCTTT
v_gene: TRBV6-5; abundance: few; d_gene: -; j_gene: TRBJ2-1; CDR3aa: CASSYIRNNEQFF; CDR3nt: TGTGCCAGCAGTTACATCCGGAACAATGAGCAGTTCTTC
v_gene: TRBV5-4; abundance: -; d_gene: -; j_gene: TRBJ2-1; CDR3aa: CASSFGGPGSSYNEQFF; CDR3nt: TGTGCCAGCAGCTTCGGAGGCCCGGGGAGCTCCTACAATGAGCAGTTCTTC
v_gene: TRBV7-2; abundance: -; d_gene: TRBD1; j_gene: TRBJ2-7; CDR3aa: CASSLDDRVGYEQYF; CDR3nt: TGTGCCAGCAGCTTAGACGACAGGGTTGGTTACGAGCAGTACTTC
v_gene: TRBV10-3; abundance: -; d_gene: TRBD2; j_gene: TRBJ2-1; CDR3aa: CAINRGDPYNEQFF; CDR3nt: TGTGCCATCAATCGGGGGGACCCCTACAATGAGCAGTTCTTC
v_gene: TRBV11-2; abundance: many; d_gene: TRBD2; j_gene: TRBJ2-7; CDR3aa: CASSSSSGVSYEQYF; CDR3nt: TGTGCCAGCAGCTCTTCTAGCGGGGTCTCCTACGAGCAGTACTTC
v_gene: TRBV18; abundance: many; d_gene: TRBD1; j_gene: TRBJ2-7; CDR3aa: CASSPRTGGTYEQYF; CDR3nt: TGTGCCAGCTCACCTAGGACAGGGGGTACGTACGAGCAGTACTTC
v_gene: TRBV2; abundance: few; d_gene: TRBD1; j_gene: TRBJ1-2; CDR3aa: CASREDRNGYTF; CDR3nt: TGTGCCAGCAGAGAGGACAGGAACGGCTACACCTTC
v_gene: TRBV6-1; abundance: -; d_gene: -; j_gene: TRBJ2-2; CDR3aa: CASRGWGGQDTGELFF; CDR3nt: TGTGCCAGCAGGGGGTGGGGGGGCCAGGACACCGGGGAGCTGTTTTTT
v_gene: TRBV28; abundance: -; d_gene: -; j_gene: TRBJ2-1; CDR3aa: CASRNRGNNEQFF; CDR3nt: TGTGCCAGCAGGAACCGGGGGAACAATGAGCAGTTCTTC
v_gene: TRBV28; abundance: -; d_gene: TRBD1; j_gene: TRBJ2-4; CDR3aa: CASSSGTGAQNIQYF; CDR3nt: TGTGCCAGCAGTAGTGGGACAGGGGCTCAAAACATTCAGTACTTC
v_gene: TRBV6-6; abundance: few; d_gene: -; j_gene: TRBJ2-7; CDR3aa: CASSYEGHEQYF; CDR3nt: TGTGCCAGCAGTTATGAGGGACACGAGCAGTACTTC
v_gene: TRBV15; abundance: -; d_gene: -; j_gene: TRBJ1-5; CDR3aa: CATSRDTGALNQPQHF; CDR3nt: TGTGCCACCAGCAGAGATACGGGGGCGTTGAATCAGCCCCAGCATTTT
v_gene: TRBV5-1; abundance: few; d_gene: -; j_gene: TRBJ2-7; CDR3aa: CASSLDGGGLSYEQYF; CDR3nt: TGCGCCAGCAGCTTGGACGGCGGGGGCCTTTCTTACGAGCAGTACTTC
v_gene: TRBV10-3; abundance: -; d_gene: TRBD1; j_gene: TRBJ2-1; CDR3aa: CAISGRQGVSYNEQFF; CDR3nt: TGTGCCATCAGTGGTCGGCAGGGGGTATCCTACAATGAGCAGTTCTTC
v_gene: TRBV5-1; abundance: few; d_gene: -; j_gene: TRBJ1-2; CDR3aa: CASSLEAGYRNYGYTF; CDR3nt: TGCGCCAGCAGCTTGGAGGCTGGTTACAGAAACTATGGCTACACCTTC
v_gene: TRBV19; abundance: -; d_gene: -; j_gene: TRBJ2-5; CDR3aa: CASSKVEGSYQETQYF; CDR3nt: TGTGCCAGTAGTAAGGTGGAGGGCTCGTACCAAGAGACCCAGTACTTC
v_gene: TRBV20-1; abundance: -; d_gene: TRBD2; j_gene: TRBJ2-3; CDR3aa: CSARDPGSSGGLGTDTQYF; CDR3nt: TGCAGTGCTAGAGATCCGGGTAGTAGCGGGGGGCTCGGCACAGATACGCAGTATTTT
v_gene: TRBV11-2; abundance: -; d_gene: -; j_gene: TRBJ2-7; CDR3aa: CASSLMGSQYF; CDR3nt: TGTGCCAGCAGCTTAATGGGGTCTCAGTACTTC
v_gene: TRBV27; abundance: -; d_gene: -; j_gene: TRBJ2-4; CDR3aa: CASSSPQGPNIQYF; CDR3nt: TGTGCCAGCAGTTCCCCCCAGGGTCCAAACATTCAGTACTTC
v_gene: TRBV2; abundance: few; d_gene: TRBD2; j_gene: TRBJ2-3; CDR3aa: CASSEGTSGRARDTQYF; CDR3nt: TGTGCCAGCAGTGAGGGGACTAGCGGGAGGGCTCGAGATACGCAGTATTTT
v_gene: TRBV5-8; abundance: -; d_gene: -; j_gene: TRBJ2-1; CDR3aa: CASSFRTARNEQFF; CDR3nt: TGTGCCAGCAGCTTCCGGACGGCCCGAAATGAGCAGTTCTTC
v_gene: TRBV12-3/TRBV12-4; abundance: many; d_gene: -; j_gene: TRBJ2-5; CDR3aa: CASLRERDGAQYF; CDR3nt: TGTGCCAGTCTCAGGGAGAGGGACGGGGCCCAGTACTTC
v_gene: TRBV15; abundance: few; d_gene: TRBD1; j_gene: TRBJ1-4; CDR3aa: CATSRQGGLAEKLFF; CDR3nt: TGTGCCACCAGCAGACAGGGGGGCCTGGCTGAAAAACTGTTTTTT
v_gene: TRBV7-2; abundance: few; d_gene: -; j_gene: TRBJ1-2; CDR3aa: CASRQGASANYGYTF; CDR3nt: TGTGCCAGCCGGCAAGGGGCATCGGCTAACTATGGCTACACCTTC
v_gene: TRBV12-3/TRBV12-4; abundance: -; d_gene: -; j_gene: TRBJ1-6; CDR3aa: CASSLAQNSPLHF; CDR3nt: TGTGCCAGCAGTTTGGCACAGAATTCACCCCTCCACTTT
v_gene: TRBV20-1; abundance: few; d_gene: -; j_gene: TRBJ2-7; CDR3aa: CSARGEYGRNEQYF; CDR3nt: TGCAGTGCTAGGGGTGAATACGGGAGAAACGAGCAGTACTTC
v_gene: TRBV20-1; abundance: few; d_gene: -; j_gene: TRBJ1-5; CDR3aa: CSASRQENQPQHF; CDR3nt: TGCAGTGCTAGTCGCCAAGAAAATCAGCCCCAGCATTTT
v_gene: TRBV7-2; abundance: few; d_gene: -; j_gene: TRBJ1-4; CDR3aa: CASSLETSTEKLFF; CDR3nt: TGTGCCAGCAGCCTAGAGACTAGCACAGAAAAACTGTTTTTT
v_gene: TRBV4-3; abundance: -; d_gene: -; j_gene: TRBJ2-7; CDR3aa: CASSQDFQGPEQYF; CDR3nt: TGCGCCAGCAGCCAAGATTTCCAGGGCCCCGAGCAGTACTTC
v_gene: TRBV5-1; abundance: few; d_gene: TRBD2; j_gene: TRBJ2-3; CDR3aa: CASSLIVLAGGPRATDTQYF; CDR3nt: TGCGCCAGCAGCTTGATCGTCCTAGCGGGGGGCCCGAGGGCCACAGATACGCAGTATTTT
v_gene: TRBV7-3; abundance: -; d_gene: -; j_gene: TRBJ2-1; CDR3aa: CASSPNSEPYNEQFF; CDR3nt: TGTGCCAGCAGCCCAAATAGCGAACCATACAATGAGCAGTTCTTC
v_gene: TRBV7-2; abundance: -; d_gene: TRBD1; j_gene: TRBJ1-3; CDR3aa: CASSLAGRGSGNTIYF; CDR3nt: TGTGCCAGCAGCTTAGCGGGCAGGGGGTCTGGAAACACCATATATTTT
v_gene: TRBV7-9; abundance: many; d_gene: -; j_gene: TRBJ2-2; CDR3aa: CASSLYGASGELFF; CDR3nt: TGTGCCAGCAGCTTATACGGGGCGAGCGGGGAGCTGTTTTTT
v_gene: TRBV11-2; abundance: -; d_gene: -; j_gene: TRBJ1-1; CDR3aa: CASSSLGWGRAMKNTEAFF; CDR3nt: TGTGCCAGCAGCTCCCTGGGGTGGGGTCGGGCGATGAAGAACACTGAAGCTTTCTTT
v_gene: TRBV4-2; abundance: many; d_gene: TRBD1; j_gene: TRBJ2-7; CDR3aa: CASSQEKGTATYEQYF; CDR3nt: TGTGCCAGCAGCCAAGAGAAAGGGACAGCGACGTACGAGCAGTACTTC
v_gene: TRBV6-1; abundance: -; d_gene: -; j_gene: TRBJ2-3; CDR3aa: CASGGASTDTQYF; CDR3nt: TGTGCCAGCGGGGGGGCGAGCACAGATACGCAGTATTTT
v_gene: TRBV20-1; abundance: -; d_gene: TRBD2; j_gene: TRBJ2-5; CDR3aa: CSATGGSMETQYF; CDR3nt: TGCAGTGCTACGGGGGGGAGTATGGAGACCCAGTACTTC
v_gene: TRBV6-2/TRBV6-3; abundance: -; d_gene: -; j_gene: TRBJ2-7; CDR3aa: CASSYTGTEEQYF; CDR3nt: TGTGCCAGCAGTTACACAGGGACCGAGGAGCAGTACTTC
v_gene: TRBV7-9; abundance: many; d_gene: TRBD1; j_gene: TRBJ1-2; CDR3aa: CASSWDSILTSGYTF; CDR3nt: TGTGCCAGCAGCTGGGACAGTATCCTAACTAGTGGCTACACCTTC
v_gene: TRBV7-2; abundance: -; d_gene: TRBD2; j_gene: TRBJ2-3; CDR3aa: CASSLGLAAQILTDTQYF; CDR3nt: TGTGCCAGCAGCTTAGGGCTAGCGGCCCAGATACTCACAGATACGCAGTATTTT
v_gene: TRBV7-9; abundance: -; d_gene: -; j_gene: TRBJ1-1; CDR3aa: CASSSGLTEAFF; CDR3nt: TGTGCCAGCAGCTCGGGGCTCACTGAAGCTTTCTTT
v_gene: TRBV19; abundance: -; d_gene: TRBD2; j_gene: TRBJ2-3; CDR3aa: CASRFSGGPNPDTQYF; CDR3nt: TGTGCCAGCAGGTTTAGCGGGGGACCTAACCCAGATACGCAGTATTTT
v_gene: TRBV3-1; abundance: many; d_gene: -; j_gene: TRBJ1-2; CDR3aa: CASSQGSPGYTF; CDR3nt: TGTGCCAGCAGCCAAGGTTCGCCTGGCTACACCTTC
v_gene: TRBV29-1; abundance: few; d_gene: -; j_gene: TRBJ2-7; CDR3aa: CSVVISYEQYF; CDR3nt: TGCAGCGTTGTCATTTCCTACGAGCAGTACTTC
v_gene: TRBV6-1; abundance: -; d_gene: -; j_gene: TRBJ2-1; CDR3aa: CASSPGLTGNEQFF; CDR3nt: TGTGCCAGCAGTCCCGGACTAACGGGCAATGAGCAGTTCTTC
v_gene: TRBV6-1; abundance: -; d_gene: -; j_gene: TRBJ1-1; CDR3aa: CASRGQLNTEAFF; CDR3nt: TGTGCCAGCAGGGGACAATTGAACACTGAAGCTTTCTTT
v_gene: TRBV20-1; abundance: many; d_gene: TRBD2; j_gene: TRBJ2-7; CDR3aa: CSARTPAGGFSYEQYF; CDR3nt: TGCAGTGCTAGAACGCCAGCGGGAGGTTTCTCCTACGAGCAGTACTTC
v_gene: TRBV28; abundance: many; d_gene: TRBD1; j_gene: TRBJ2-7; CDR3aa: CASRDRGYEQYF; CDR3nt: TGTGCCAGCCGGGACAGGGGCTACGAGCAGTACTTC
v_gene: TRBV5-1; abundance: few; d_gene: -; j_gene: TRBJ2-5; CDR3aa: CASSFRALQETQYF; CDR3nt: TGCGCCAGCAGCTTCCGGGCCCTGCAAGAGACCCAGTACTTC
v_gene: TRBV5-1; abundance: -; d_gene: -; j_gene: TRBJ2-3; CDR3aa: CASSLVSSDTQYF; CDR3nt: TGCGCCAGCAGCTTGGTGAGCTCCGATACGCAGTATTTT
v_gene: TRBV6-5; abundance: few; d_gene: -; j_gene: TRBJ2-1; CDR3aa: CASSYSMDKSSYNEQFF; CDR3nt: TGTGCCAGCAGTTACTCGATGGACAAATCCTCCTACAATGAGCAGTTCTTC
v_gene: TRBV3-1; abundance: -; d_gene: -; j_gene: TRBJ2-3; CDR3aa: CASSRDRRTDTQYF; CDR3nt: TGTGCCAGCAGCAGAGACCGACGCACAGATACGCAGTATTTT
v_gene: TRBV7-8; abundance: -; d_gene: TRBD2; j_gene: TRBJ2-3; CDR3aa: CASSRRVRGGADTQYF; CDR3nt: TGTGCCAGCAGCAGGCGTGTTCGGGGGGGGGCGGATACGCAGTATTTT
v_gene: TRBV7-2; abundance: few; d_gene: -; j_gene: TRBJ1-4; CDR3aa: CASSLVGIPSPEKLFF; CDR3nt: TGTGCCAGCAGCTTAGTCGGCATTCCCTCACCTGAAAAACTGTTTTTT
v_gene: TRBV15; abundance: many; d_gene: -; j_gene: TRBJ1-2; CDR3aa: CATSRDRRGYTF; CDR3nt: TGTGCCACCAGCAGAGACAGACGTGGCTACACCTTC
v_gene: TRBV28; abundance: many; d_gene: TRBD2; j_gene: TRBJ2-1; CDR3aa: CASSPSGMGNNEQFF; CDR3nt: TGTGCCAGCAGTCCGAGCGGGATGGGGAACAATGAGCAGTTCTTC
v_gene: TRBV3-1; abundance: many; d_gene: -; j_gene: TRBJ2-7; CDR3aa: CASSDRTNEQYF; CDR3nt: TGTGCCAGCAGCGACCGGACTAACGAGCAGTACTTC
v_gene: TRBV11-2; abundance: -; d_gene: -; j_gene: TRBJ1-1; CDR3aa: CASSLETSEAFF; CDR3nt: TGTGCCAGCAGCTTAGAAACATCCGAAGCTTTCTTT
v_gene: TRBV20-1; abundance: few; d_gene: -; j_gene: TRBJ1-1; CDR3aa: CSARDPRGSLNTEAFF; CDR3nt: TGCAGTGCTAGAGATCCTCGGGGTTCCCTCAACACTGAAGCTTTCTTT